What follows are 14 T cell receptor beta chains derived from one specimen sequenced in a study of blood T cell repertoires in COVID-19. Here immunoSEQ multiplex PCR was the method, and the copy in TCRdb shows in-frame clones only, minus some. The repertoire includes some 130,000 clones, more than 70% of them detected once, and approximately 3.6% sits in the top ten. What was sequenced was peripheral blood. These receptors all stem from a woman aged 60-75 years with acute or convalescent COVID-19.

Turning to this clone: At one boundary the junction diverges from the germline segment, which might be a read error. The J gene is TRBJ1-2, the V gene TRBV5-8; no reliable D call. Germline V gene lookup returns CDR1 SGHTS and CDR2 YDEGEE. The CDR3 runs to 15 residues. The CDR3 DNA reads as TGTGCCGGCAGCTTGAACAGCAAAGCTAACTATGGCTACACCTTC. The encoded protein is CAGSLNSKANYGYTF.

The CDR3 sequence is CASSLTTRKFF. The CDR3 DNA follows: TGTGCCAGCAGTTTGACTACGCGGAAGTTCTTC. This chain joins TRBV28 and TRBJ2-1, with D perhaps TRBD2 (5 bases). The length of the CDR3 is 11 residues. Between the trimmed V and J ends, which lost 3 bases and 14 bases, there was a span of 11 bases. Germline V gives CDR1 MDHEN, CDR2 SYDVKM.

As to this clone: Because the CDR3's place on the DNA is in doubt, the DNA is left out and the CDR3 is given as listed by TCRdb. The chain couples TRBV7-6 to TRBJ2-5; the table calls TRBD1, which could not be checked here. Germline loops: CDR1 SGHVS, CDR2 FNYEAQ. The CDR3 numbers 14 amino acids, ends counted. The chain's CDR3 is CASSSSTGKETQYF.

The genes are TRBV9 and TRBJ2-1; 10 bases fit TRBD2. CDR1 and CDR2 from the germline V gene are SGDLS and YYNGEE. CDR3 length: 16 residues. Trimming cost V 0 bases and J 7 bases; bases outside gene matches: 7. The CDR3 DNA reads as TGTGCCAGCAGCGTAGAGGCTAGCGGGAGTGTGAATGAGCAGTTCTTC. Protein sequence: CASSVEASGSVNEQFF.

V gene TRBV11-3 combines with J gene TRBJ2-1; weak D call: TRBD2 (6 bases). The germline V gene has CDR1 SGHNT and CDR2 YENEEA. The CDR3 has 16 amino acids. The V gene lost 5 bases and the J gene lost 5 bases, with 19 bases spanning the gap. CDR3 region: CASSPTTGTGNNEQFF. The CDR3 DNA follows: TGTGCCAGCAGCCCCACAACCGGGACTGGCAACAATGAGCAGTTCTTC.

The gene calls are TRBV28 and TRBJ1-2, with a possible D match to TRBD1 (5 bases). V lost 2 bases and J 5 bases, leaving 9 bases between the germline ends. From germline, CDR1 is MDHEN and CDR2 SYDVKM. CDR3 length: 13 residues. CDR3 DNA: TGTGCCAGCAGTTTAGGCGGGGGTTATGGCTACACCTTC. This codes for CASSLGGGYGYTF.

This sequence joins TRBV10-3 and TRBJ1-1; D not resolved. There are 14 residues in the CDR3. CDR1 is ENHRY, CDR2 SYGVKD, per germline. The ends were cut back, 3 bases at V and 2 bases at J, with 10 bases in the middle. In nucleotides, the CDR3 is TGTGCCATCAGTGAAGCCCGGTCCAACACTGAAGCTTTCTTT. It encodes CAISEARSNTEAFF.

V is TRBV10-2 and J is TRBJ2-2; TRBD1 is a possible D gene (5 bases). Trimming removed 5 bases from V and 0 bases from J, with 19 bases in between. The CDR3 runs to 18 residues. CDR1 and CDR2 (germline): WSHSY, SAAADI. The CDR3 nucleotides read TGCGCCAGCAGTCCCCATCCCCGCGACAGCTCGAACACCGGGGAGCTGTTTTTT. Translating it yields CASSPHPRDSSNTGELFF.

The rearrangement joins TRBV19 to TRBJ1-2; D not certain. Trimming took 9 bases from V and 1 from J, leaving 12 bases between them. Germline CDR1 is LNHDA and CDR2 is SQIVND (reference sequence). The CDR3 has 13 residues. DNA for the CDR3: TGTGCCAGCTCTCCGGGAGATAACTATGGCTACACCTTC. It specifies CASSPGDNYGYTF.

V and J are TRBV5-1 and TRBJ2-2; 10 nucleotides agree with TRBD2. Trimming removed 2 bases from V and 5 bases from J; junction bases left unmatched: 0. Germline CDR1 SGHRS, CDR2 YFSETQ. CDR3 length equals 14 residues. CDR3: CASSLLAGTGELFF. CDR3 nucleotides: TGCGCCAGCAGCTTACTAGCGGGAACCGGGGAGCTGTTTTTT.

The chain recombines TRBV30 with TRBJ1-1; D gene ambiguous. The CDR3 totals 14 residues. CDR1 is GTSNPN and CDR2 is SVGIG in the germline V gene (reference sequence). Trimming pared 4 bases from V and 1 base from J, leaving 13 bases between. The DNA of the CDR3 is TGTGCCTGGACTCCCAAGTCGGGGAACACTGAAGCTTTCTTT. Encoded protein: CAWTPKSGNTEAFF.

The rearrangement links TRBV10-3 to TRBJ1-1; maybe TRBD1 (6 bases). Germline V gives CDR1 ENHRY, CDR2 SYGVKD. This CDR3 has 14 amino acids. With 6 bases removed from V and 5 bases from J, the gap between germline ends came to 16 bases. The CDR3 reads CAISATGSTTEAFF. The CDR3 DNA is TGTGCCATCAGCGCCACAGGGTCTACAACTGAAGCTTTCTTT.

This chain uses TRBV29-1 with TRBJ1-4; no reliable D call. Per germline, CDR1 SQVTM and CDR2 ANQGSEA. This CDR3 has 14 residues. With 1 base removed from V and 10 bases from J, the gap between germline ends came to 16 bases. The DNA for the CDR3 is TGCAGCGTTGAAGCTGAGCAGATGCGCGGAAAACTGTTTTTT. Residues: CSVEAEQMRGKLFF.

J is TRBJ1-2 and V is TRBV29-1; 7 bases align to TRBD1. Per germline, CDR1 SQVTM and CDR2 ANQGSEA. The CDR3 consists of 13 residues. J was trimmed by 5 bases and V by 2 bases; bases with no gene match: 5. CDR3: CSVERTGDYGYTF. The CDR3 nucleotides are TGCAGCGTTGAAAGGACAGGAGATTATGGCTACACCTTC.